This TCR beta chain was recovered during a study of beta chain features in type 1 diabetes. V shed 6 bases and J shed 2 bases, with 13 bases lying between them. Germline assignment: CDR1 LNHDA and CDR2 SQIVND (reference sequence). This CDR3 has 14 amino acids. Investigators reverse transcribed all isolated RNA, so they sequenced expressed TCRB transcripts. Clones were read by immunoSEQ multiplex PCR, and TCRdb kept only the in-frame ones, dropping some. The sample records around 350,000 clones, roughly 12% being singletons. There are a few counts of this clone. The chain carries TRBV19 and TRBJ1-1, with a weak D call TRBD1 (5 bases). Sequencing used naive CD4+ T cells from blood. The receptor's source is a man aged 18 to 29 in good health. The CDR3 DNA reads TGTGCCAGTAGGGTCCGGGGACTAAACACTGAAGCTTTCTTT. As protein: CASRVRGLNTEAFF.